The 20 T cell receptor beta chains listed next were all sequenced from one sample in a study of blood T cell repertoires in COVID-19. The data were produced by immunoSEQ multiplex PCR, yet TCRdb's version contains in-frame clones alone and is incomplete. Of roughly 180,000 clones detected, almost 85% appear once; the ten largest clones hold around 7.7%. Sequenced: peripheral blood. All receptors come from a man aged 35 to 55 who had recovered from COVID-19.

The rearrangement joins TRBV5-1 to TRBJ2-3, with D hard to call. The CDR3 spans 12 residues. Germline V gene data show CDR1 as SGHRS and CDR2 as YFSETQ. Trimming shortened V by 0 bases and J by 5 bases, and 4 bases separated the two germline ends. The CDR3 DNA reads TGCGCCAGCAGCTTGGGGCAAGATACGCAGTATTTT. Translated: CASSLGQDTQYF.

The CDR3 region is CASSLGHREITDTQYF. The DNA of the CDR3 is TGTGCCAGCAGCTTAGGCCACAGGGAGATCACAGATACGCAGTATTTT. The chain joins TRBV13 to TRBJ2-3, with D possibly being TRBD1 (6 bases). CDR3 length equals 16 residues. CDR1 and CDR2 (germline): PRHDT, FYEKMQ (reference sequence). Trimming took 0 bases from V and 2 from J, leaving 12 bases between them.

The chain combines TRBV19 with TRBJ2-7; 7 bases fit TRBD2. V dropped 5 bases and J dropped 6; count of bases not matched to a gene: 13. Per germline, CDR1 LNHDA and CDR2 SQIVND (reference sequence). The CDR3 runs to 15 residues. CDR3 amino acids: CASSGGRQSGVEQYF. CDR3 in DNA: TGTGCCAGTAGTGGGGGGAGACAGAGCGGGGTCGAGCAGTACTTC.

The chain has TRBV24-1 and TRBJ2-3; 8 bases map to TRBD1. Germline CDR1 and CDR2: KGHDR and SFDVKD. V lost 2 bases, J lost 6 bases, and 0 bases stayed unmatched. The CDR3 covers 13 residues. The CDR3, as DNA: TGTGCCACCAGTGATTACAGGGGGGATACGCAGTATTTT. Residues: CATSDYRGDTQYF.

This clone was observed a handful of times. The V call is TRBV12-3 or TRBV12-4, the J call TRBJ1-2; 8 positions match TRBD1. CDR3 size: 13 residues. The junction had 5 bases not matched to a gene; V was cut back by 4 bases and J by 7 bases. The CDR3 region is CASSSQGDFGYTF. CDR3 coding DNA: TGTGCCAGCAGTTCACAGGGGGATTTTGGCTACACCTTC.

CDR3 sequence reads: CASSYTDRGMTEAFF. For the CDR3, the DNA is TGTGCCAGCAGTTACACCGACAGGGGGATGACTGAAGCTTTCTTT. The rearrangement uses TRBV6-5 and TRBJ1-1; 9 bases are a match to TRBD1. V was pared by 2 bases and J by 5 bases, with 6 bases of the junction left unmatched. CDR3 length: 15 amino acids. CDR1 is MNHEY, CDR2 SVGAGI, per germline.

The V call is TRBV2, the J call TRBJ1-2, with TRBD1 matching 8 bases. CDR3 length equals 14 residues. CDR1 and CDR2 from the germline V gene are SNHLY and FYNNEI. V lost 6 bases to trimming and J lost 4 bases; unmatched junction nucleotides: 7. CDR3 in amino acids: CASRGFDRGYGYTF. The CDR3 DNA is TGTGCCAGCAGGGGGTTCGACAGGGGCTATGGCTACACCTTC.

The chain is built from TRBV9 and TRBJ1-3; maybe TRBD1 (6 bases). V was shortened by 3 bases and J by 8 bases, with 15 bases between the two germline ends. Germline CDR1 SGDLS, CDR2 YYNGEE. The CDR3 runs to 14 residues. The CDR3 is CASSAQGVTDTIYF. CDR3 nucleotide sequence: TGTGCCAGCAGCGCACAGGGTGTAACGGACACCATATATTTT.

This clone was seen just once. J is TRBJ2-5 and V is TRBV7-8; D is perhaps TRBD2 (6 bases). The CDR3 runs 14 residues. Trimming shortened V by 5 bases and J by 4 bases, and 14 bases separated the two germline ends. Germline V gene lookup returns CDR1 SGHVS and CDR2 FQNEAQ. The CDR3 reads CASSLGAGRETQYF. Written as DNA, the CDR3 is TGTGCCAGCAGCCTCGGGGCGGGGAGAGAGACCCAGTACTTC.

This chain links TRBV30 with TRBJ2-7; TRBD1 matches at 7 bases. After removal of 2 bases from V and 3 bases from J, the junction contained 4 bases not matched to a gene. The CDR3 is 13 residues long. Germline V CDR1 and CDR2: GTSNPN, SVGIG (reference sequence). CDR3 amino acids: CAWSYGQDYEQYF. The CDR3 region has the DNA TGTGCCTGGAGTTATGGACAGGACTACGAGCAGTACTTC.

This chain uses TRBV7-6 with TRBJ1-6, with 8 bases aligning to TRBD1. V lost 3 bases to trimming and J lost 4 bases; unmatched junction nucleotides: 2. Per germline, CDR1 SGHVS and CDR2 FNYEAQ. The CDR3 sequence is 15 residues long. CDR3 bases: TGTGCCAGCAGCTTCGGGACAGGATATAATTCACCCCTCCACTTT. This encodes CASSFGTGYNSPLHF.

This chain connects TRBV4-2 to TRBJ2-2, with 8 bases that match TRBD2. CDR1 is LGHNA and CDR2 is YNFKEQ in the germline V gene. The CDR3 consists of 16 residues. V dropped 2 bases and J dropped 3; count of bases not matched to a gene: 5. CDR3 region: CASSQRTSSDTGELFF. CDR3 in DNA: TGTGCCAGCAGCCAAAGGACTAGCAGTGACACCGGGGAGCTGTTTTTT.

The V and J genes are TRBV5-6 and TRBJ1-2, with a weak D call TRBD1 (5 bases). Trimming stripped 4 bases from V and 6 bases from J, with 16 bases between. The length of the CDR3 is 14 residues. Germline values: CDR1 SGHDT, CDR2 YYEEEE. The chain's CDR3 is CASSLGHPQNGYTF. CDR3 in DNA: TGTGCCAGCAGCCTCGGACACCCTCAGAATGGCTACACCTTC. The complete variable domain, with remaining parts taken from reference TRBV5-6 and TRBJ1-2, reads DAGVTQSPTHLIKTRGQQVTLRCSPKSGHDTVSWYQQALGQGPQFIFQYYEEEERQRGNFPDRFSGHQFPNYSSELNVNALLLGDSALYLCASSLGHPQNGYTFGSGTRLTVV.

This rearrangement joins TRBV11-3 to TRBJ2-3, with D possibly matching TRBD1 (7 bases). The V end was cut by 5 bases, the J end by 6 bases, with 21 bases between. The CDR3 spans 16 residues. Germline values: CDR1 SGHNT, CDR2 YENEEA. The CDR3 DNA reads as TGTGCCAGCAGCCTCAGACAGGGCCCGGGGAGGGATACGCAGTATTTT. Amino acid sequence: CASSLRQGPGRDTQYF.

The chain uses TRBV7-3 and TRBJ2-2, with TRBD2 matching over 9 bases. The germline V gene encodes CDR1 SGHTA and CDR2 FQGTGA. The trim removed 5 bases at V and 9 bases at J, leaving 10 bases unmatched. The CDR3 has 15 amino acids. The CDR3 nucleotides read TGTGCCAGCAGCCAGGTCTCTAGCGGGAACTGGGAGCTGTTTTTT. Translating it yields CASSQVSSGNWELFF. The full variable domain, with the rest looked up from reference TRBV7-3 and TRBJ2-2, is GAGVSQTPSNKVTEKGKYVELRCDPISGHTALYWYRQSLGQGPEFLIYFQGTGAADDSGLPNDRFFAVRPEGSVSTLKIQRTERGDSAVYLCASSQVSSGNWELFFGEGSRLTVL.

This clone appeared once. The chain couples TRBV29-1 to TRBJ2-2; 8 bases fit TRBD1. CDR3 length: 12 amino acids. CDR1 and CDR2 from the germline V gene are SQVTM and ANQGSEA. J was trimmed by 7 bases and V by 6 bases; bases with no gene match: 4. CDR3 DNA sequence: TGCAGCGTAGGACAGGGCGGCGGGGAGCTGTTTTTT. Translating it yields CSVGQGGGELFF.

The chain carries TRBV6-5 and TRBJ2-7; 10 nucleotides agree with TRBD2. The junction had 6 bases not matched to a gene; V was cut back by 3 bases and J by 4 bases. The CDR3 loop spans 15 amino acids. The germline V gene encodes CDR1 MNHEY and CDR2 SVGAGI. CDR3 nucleotide sequence: TGTGCCAGCAGTTATGCTAGCGGGAGAGGGTACGAGCAGTACTTC. Its protein product is CASSYASGRGYEQYF.

This chain connects TRBV7-2 to TRBJ2-6; D ambiguous. The V end lost 1 base, the J end lost 0 bases, and 4 bases lay between the germline ends. The CDR3 is 15 amino acids. Germline V gene sequence: CDR1 SGHTA, CDR2 FQGNSA. The CDR3 loop reads CASSLVSSGANVLTF. The DNA of the CDR3 is TGTGCCAGCAGCTTAGTCTCCTCTGGGGCCAACGTCCTGACTTTC.

The chain links TRBV7-9 to TRBJ1-4; 7 bases line up with TRBD1. V lost 5 bases, J lost 7 bases, and 4 bases stayed unmatched. CDR3 length: 13 amino acids. Germline lookup yields CDR1 SEHNR and CDR2 FQNEAQ (reference sequence). CDR3 coding DNA: TGTGCCAGCAGCCGACAGGGTACTGAAAAACTGTTTTTT. Protein: CASSRQGTEKLFF.

This chain uses TRBV15 with TRBJ1-5; D not certain. Germline CDR1 LNHNV, CDR2 YYDKDF (reference sequence). Trimming shortened V by 9 bases and J by 5 bases, and 11 bases separated the two germline ends. There are 12 residues in the CDR3. The DNA for the CDR3 is TGTGCCACAGCGGTTCTAGATCAGCCCCAGCATTTT. Amino acids: CATAVLDQPQHF.